Following are 11 T cell receptor beta chains from one sample sequenced in a study of blood T cells in healthy people across ages. For the second PCR, which ran for about 7 to 11 cycles, a sample-barcoded 5' primer and a J-beta primer mix were used. MiXCR, run by TCRdb on the 5' RACE reads, gives a single entry per CDR3 protein. The table has roughly 800,000 distinct CDR3 sequences, about 55% seen once. The sample comprised blood. The source of these receptors is an elderly man in good health.

This clonotype was picked up many times. The V call is TRBV3-1, the J call TRBJ2-3; TRBD1 agrees at 8 bases. CDR3 size: 12 residues. The V gene's germline CDR1 is LGHDT and CDR2 YNNKEL (reference sequence). The V and J ends lost 8 bases and 14 bases, in that order; junction bases with no gene match: 12. This CDR3 reads CASGQGGRYAYF. The CDR3 bases are TGTGCCAGCGGACAGGGTGGGCGATACGCGTATTTT.

This chain joins TRBV7-2 and TRBJ2-1, with 11 bases lining up with TRBD2. The CDR3 loop spans 15 amino acids. Germline V gene data show CDR1 as SGHTA and CDR2 as FQGNSA. V was clipped by 6 bases and J by 3 bases; unmatched bases: 4. The CDR3: CASRTGTSGYNEQFF. In DNA, the CDR3 is TGTGCCAGCAGGACCGGGACTAGCGGCTACAATGAGCAGTTCTTC. The variable domain in full, with the rest retrieved from reference TRBV7-2 and TRBJ2-1, is GAGVSQSPSNKVTEKGKDVELRCDPISGHTALYWYRQSLGQGLEFLIYFQGNSAPDKSGLPSDRFSAERTGGSVSTLTIQRTQQEDSAVYLCASRTGTSGYNEQFFGPGTRLTVL.

The rearrangement uses TRBV18 and TRBJ2-7; weak D call: TRBD2 (6 bases). V lost 4 bases and J 2 bases, leaving 9 bases between the germline ends. Looked up from germline, CDR1 is KGHSH and CDR2 is LQKENI. The CDR3 contains 13 residues. CDR3 sequence reads: CASSRTTAYEQYF. DNA of the CDR3: TGTGCCAGCTCACGGACTACCGCCTACGAGCAGTACTTC.

The rearrangement links TRBV20-1 to TRBJ2-5; no firm D call. The J call may not be correct, given that the DNA end is closer to TRBJ2-7. CDR1 and CDR2 (germline): DFQATT, SNEGSKA (reference sequence). This CDR3 region has 13 residues. This CDR3 is CSAVPLGSYEQYF. DNA of the CDR3: TGCAGTGCGGTACCTCTAGGGTCCTACGAGCAGTACTTC.

This clonotype occurred a few times. The chain couples TRBV6-1 to TRBJ1-2; tentative D call: TRBD1 (5 bases). Between the trimmed V and J ends, which lost 4 bases and 7 bases, there was a span of 16 bases. Germline CDR1 and CDR2: MNHNS and SASEGT. This CDR3 contains 14 residues. DNA of the CDR3: TGTGCCAGCAGTGCCCTTGGCGGGGGAGGTGGCTACACCTTC. Its protein product is CASSALGGGGGYTF.

V is TRBV20-1 and J is TRBJ1-2, with 7 bases lining up with TRBD1. Trimming cost V 5 bases and J 11 bases; bases outside gene matches: 17. Looked up from germline, CDR1 is DFQATT and CDR2 is SNEGSKA (reference sequence). This CDR3 has 14 residues. CDR3 DNA: TGCAGTGCTGGGGCCCCCTTGGCAGGGGGTGATTACACCTTC. Translation gives CSAGAPLAGGDYTF.

V gene TRBV2 combines with J gene TRBJ2-7; 8 nucleotides line up with TRBD1. This CDR3 comprises 13 residues. The V gene's germline CDR1 is SNHLY and CDR2 FYNNEI. V was pared by 4 bases and J by 5 bases, with 4 bases of the junction left unmatched. CDR3 residues: CASSVTGANEQYF. DNA for the CDR3: TGTGCCAGCAGTGTGACAGGGGCCAACGAGCAGTACTTC.

The chain uses TRBV3-1 and TRBJ2-5; 7 nucleotides agree with TRBD1. This CDR3 spans 14 amino acids. The germline CDR1 and CDR2 sequences are LGHDT and YNNKEL (reference sequence). V lost 4 bases, J lost 2 bases, and 4 bases stayed unmatched. The CDR3 loop reads CASSLGDRQETQYF. DNA of the CDR3: TGTGCCAGCAGCCTCGGGGACAGACAAGAGACCCAGTACTTC.

This clonotype occurred a few times. The rearrangement links TRBV21-1 to TRBJ1-5; TRBD1 reflects the table's D call only, with no check against the DNA. TRBV21-1 is recorded as a pseudogene. This CDR3 comprises 18 residues. CDR3 in DNA: TGTGCCAGCAGCAACTACAGGGCACAGGGGTATAGCAATCAGCCCCAGCATTTT. This codes for CASSNYRAQGYSNQPQHF.

This clonotype has a handful of counts. V usage is TRBV6-5 and J usage is TRBJ1-1; 11 bases fit TRBD1. Germline lookup yields CDR1 MNHEY and CDR2 SVGAGI. CDR3 length: 20 residues. The trim removed 2 bases at V and 0 bases at J, leaving 14 bases unmatched. The CDR3 bases are TGTGCCAGCAGTTACATCCGGACAGGGGGCTTCAATAGCATGAACACTGAAGCTTTCTTT. Its translation: CASSYIRTGGFNSMNTEAFF.

Concerning this clonotype itself: Given a much more abundant clone one base away, this may be a read error. This chain connects TRBV7-2 to TRBJ2-7; unclear D gene. The CDR3 loop spans 11 amino acids. Germline CDR1 is SGHTA and CDR2 is FQGNSA. The CDR3 loop reads CVSSQAYEQYF. The CDR3 DNA reads as TGTGTCAGCAGCCAAGCCTACGAGCAGTACTTC. The whole variable domain, filled in from reference TRBV7-2 and TRBJ2-7, reads GAGVSQSPSNKVTEKGKDVELRCDPISGHTALYWYRQSLGQGLEFLIYFQGNSAPDKSGLPSDRFSAERTGGSVSTLTIQRTQQEDSAVYLCVSSQAYEQYFGPGTRLTVT.